Each of the 5 T cell receptor beta chains below was sequenced from the same sample in a study of T cell repertoires in cytomegalovirus infection. These receptors lack a known antigen. One entry per CDR3 protein results from TCRdb running MiXCR on the reads. The sample has roughly 68,000 distinct CDR3 sequences; about 22% are singletons. Sequencing was performed on PBMCs, sequenced either directly or after in vitro stimulation (not recorded which). The receptors shown here come from a human donor in good health (CMV status not recorded). Some clones in this sample may be carry-over from other donors' samples.

V is TRBV30 and J is TRBJ1-2; D is possibly TRBD1 (6 bases). CDR3 length: 11 residues. V was clipped by 8 bases and J by 2 bases, with 9 bases between them. Looked up from germline, CDR1 is GTSNPN and CDR2 is SVGIG (reference sequence). The CDR3 region has the DNA TGTGCCCACGGACAGAACTATGGCTACACCTTC. Amino acids: CAHGQNYGYTF.

The J gene is TRBJ2-3, the V gene TRBV12-3 or TRBV12-4, with 7 bases fitting TRBD2. The CDR3 is made up of 13 amino acids. The ends lost 5 bases at V and 2 bases at J; junction bases unmatched: 1. The DNA of the CDR3 is TGTGCCAGCAGTAAGCGGGACACAGATACGCAGTATTTT. This codes for CASSKRDTDTQYF.

This chain uses TRBV18 with TRBJ1-1, with unresolved D. This CDR3 contains 13 residues. Germline CDR1 is KGHSH and CDR2 is LQKENI. Trimming removed 3 bases at V and 0 bases at J, with 5 bases between. The CDR3 DNA sequence: TGTGCCAGCTCACCGGTAATGAACACTGAAGCTTTCTTT. Translation: CASSPVMNTEAFF.

The chain carries TRBV6-5 and TRBJ2-6; D is uncertain. Germline CDR1 reads MNHEY; CDR2 reads SVGAGI. V dropped 6 bases and J dropped 0 bases, with 6 bases sitting between them. The CDR3 loop spans 14 amino acids. The CDR3 bases are TGTGCCAGCAGGAGACCCTCTGGGGCCAACGTCCTGACTTTC. It is translated as CASRRPSGANVLTF.

This clonotype has a handful of counts. The chain recombines TRBV7-6 with TRBJ2-5, with unresolved D. Trimming removed 1 base at V and 6 bases at J, with 12 bases between. The germline V gene has CDR1 SGHVS and CDR2 FNYEAQ. This CDR3 contains 14 residues. The CDR3 DNA reads TGTGCCAGCAGCTTAGTTTCTGACGCACAGACCCAGTACTTC. Its translation: CASSLVSDAQTQYF. Full variable domain (remainder filled in from reference TRBV7-6 and TRBJ2-5): GAGVSQSPRYKVTKRGQDVALRCDPISGHVSLYWYRQALGQGPEFLTYFNYEAQQDKSGLPNDRFSAERPEGSISTLTIQRTEQRDSAMYRCASSLVSDAQTQYFGPGTRLLVL.